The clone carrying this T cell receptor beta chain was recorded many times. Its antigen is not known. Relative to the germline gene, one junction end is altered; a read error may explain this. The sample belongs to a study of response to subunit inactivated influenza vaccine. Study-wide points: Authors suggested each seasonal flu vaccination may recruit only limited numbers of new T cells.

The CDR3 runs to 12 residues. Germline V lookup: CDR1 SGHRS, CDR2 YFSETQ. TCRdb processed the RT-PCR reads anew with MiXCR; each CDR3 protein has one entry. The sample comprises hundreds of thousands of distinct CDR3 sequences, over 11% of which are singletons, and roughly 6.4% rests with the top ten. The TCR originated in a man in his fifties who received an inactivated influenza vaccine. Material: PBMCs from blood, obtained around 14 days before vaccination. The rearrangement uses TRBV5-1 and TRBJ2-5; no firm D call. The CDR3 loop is CASSLRQETQYF. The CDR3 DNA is TGTGCCAGCAGCTTGAGACAAGAGACCCAGTACTTC.